This T cell receptor beta chain was recovered during a study of blood T cell repertoires in COVID-19. Trimming cost V 4 bases and J 4 bases; bases outside gene matches: 12. The CDR3 length is 18 residues. Germline V gives CDR1 MRHNA, CDR2 SNTAGT. Clones were sequenced by immunoSEQ multiplex PCR, and TCRdb holds only the in-frame ones, with some missing. The sample records fewer than 500,000 clones, 87% being singletons. Material for sequencing was PBMCs or T cells enriched from blood (not recorded which). The rearrangement links TRBV6-4 to TRBJ1-4; 10 nucleotides align to TRBD1. The TCR originated in a woman aged 18 to 35 who had recovered from COVID-19. CDR3 sequence: CASSVGQGKIGGNEKLFF. CDR3 in DNA: TGTGCCAGCAGTGTGGGACAGGGGAAAATTGGAGGTAATGAAAAACTGTTTTTT.